One sample yielded the 30 T cell receptor beta chains listed below, sequenced in a study of blood T cell repertoires in COVID-19. Measured with immunoSEQ multiplex PCR; TCRdb has only the in-frame clones, and not every one. In the table there are roughly 200,000 clones, around 84% of which are singletons. Sequenced material: peripheral blood. All receptors derive from a human donor in a cohort sampled during active COVID-19.

The genes are TRBV7-9 and TRBJ2-1, with D maybe TRBD2 (6 bases). V shed 3 bases and J shed 9 bases, with 18 bases lying between them. This CDR3 is built from 15 residues. CDR1 and CDR2 from the germline V gene are SEHNR and FQNEAQ (reference sequence). The CDR3 here is CASSFERIAEGEQFF. In DNA form, the CDR3 reads TGTGCCAGCAGCTTCGAGCGGATCGCGGAGGGTGAGCAGTTCTTC.

The J gene is TRBJ2-1, the V gene TRBV30; 14 nucleotides match TRBD2. V was clipped by 4 bases and J by 5 bases; unmatched bases: 7. This CDR3 comprises 16 residues. The V gene's germline CDR1 is GTSNPN and CDR2 SVGIG (reference sequence). CDR3 in amino acids: CAWIRGTSGRDNEQFF. The DNA for the CDR3 is TGTGCCTGGATTAGGGGGACTAGCGGGAGAGACAATGAGCAGTTCTTC.

The rearrangement uses TRBV2 and TRBJ2-2; a possible D gene is TRBD2 (6 bases). The germline V and J ends were trimmed by 6 bases and 6 bases, with 11 bases remaining between them. The CDR3 sequence is 13 residues long. The germline gives CDR1 SNHLY, CDR2 FYNNEI. The CDR3 DNA sequence: TGTGCCAGCAGGGTTTGGGGGGCCGGGGAGCTGTTTTTT. It yields the protein CASRVWGAGELFF.

The chain employs TRBV28 and TRBJ1-5; D uncertain. V was cut by 7 bases and J by 3 bases, with 13 bases left in between. Germline CDR1 is MDHEN and CDR2 is SYDVKM. This CDR3 comprises 14 residues. CDR3 protein: CASTRLGPNQPQHF. The CDR3 DNA sequence: TGTGCCAGCACGCGACTCGGCCCCAATCAGCCCCAGCATTTT.

CDR3 nucleotides: TGTGCCAGCAGACCAGGGGGAGTTGGCAATCAGCCCCAGCATTTT. Protein product: CASRPGGVGNQPQHF. J is TRBJ1-5 and V is TRBV28; 7 bases fit TRBD1. In germline, CDR1 is MDHEN, CDR2 SYDVKM. The CDR3 length is 15 residues. Unmatched junction bases numbered 7, after V lost 6 bases and J lost 2 bases. The variable domain in full, completed from reference TRBV28 and TRBJ1-5, reads DVKVTQSSRYLVKRTGEKVFLECVQDMDHENMFWYRQDPGLGLRLIYFSYDVKMKEKGDIPEGYSVSREKKERFSLILESASTNQTSMYLCASRPGGVGNQPQHFGDGTRLSIL.

The chain combines TRBV9 with TRBJ2-7, with TRBD2 matching over 13 bases. Germline V gene lookup returns CDR1 SGDLS and CDR2 YYNGEE. The CDR3 extends over 16 amino acids. V lost 4 bases and J lost 6; bases outside the gene matches: 10. CDR3 sequence (DNA): TGTGCCAGCAGCTCCCCGGGACTAGCGGGAATGGGCGAGCAGTACTTC. Amino acids: CASSSPGLAGMGEQYF.

The J gene is TRBJ1-2, the V gene TRBV10-3, with 8 bases that match TRBD1. CDR1 is ENHRY and CDR2 is SYGVKD in the germline V gene. The CDR3 has 14 amino acids. After removal of 2 bases from V and 4 bases from J, the junction contained 3 bases not matched to a gene. The CDR3 DNA reads as TGTGCCATCAGTGAGGGGCAGGGGGCCTATGGCTACACCTTC. It codes for CAISEGQGAYGYTF.

The chain couples TRBV7-9 to TRBJ2-5; the match to TRBD1 covers 8 bases. V dropped 5 bases and J dropped 5; count of bases not matched to a gene: 10. CDR1 is SEHNR, CDR2 FQNEAQ, per germline (reference sequence). The CDR3 totals 15 residues. In nucleotides, the CDR3 is TGTGCCAGCAGCCCTAGGGGGACAGGAGGGGAGACCCAGTACTTC. Translating gives CASSPRGTGGETQYF.

The chain links TRBV5-1 to TRBJ2-1; TRBD2 matches 8 bases. J gave up 3 bases and V 4 bases, and 9 bases lay outside the gene matches. The germline V gene has CDR1 SGHRS and CDR2 YFSETQ. The CDR3 contains 16 residues. CDR3 in amino acids: CASSLGASGGYNEQFF. The CDR3 nucleotides read TGCGCCAGCAGCCTGGGGGCCAGCGGGGGCTACAATGAGCAGTTCTTC.

CDR3 nucleotides: TGTGCCAGCACGAAAGCAGGGGGCTCCTATAATTCACCCCTCCACTTT. This sequence encodes CASTKAGGSYNSPLHF. The rearrangement joins TRBV2 to TRBJ1-6; 7 nucleotides align to TRBD1. Germline CDR1 reads SNHLY; CDR2 reads FYNNEI. J gave up 0 bases and V 7 bases, and 6 bases lay outside the gene matches. The CDR3 runs 16 residues.

The chain uses TRBV5-6 and TRBJ2-1; 8 positions match TRBD2. Trimming took 2 bases from V and 2 from J; bases not matched to a gene: 0. Germline CDR1 is SGHDT and CDR2 is YYEEEE. This CDR3 is built from 14 residues. DNA of the CDR3: TGTGCCAGCAGCTTACTAGCGGCCTACAATGAGCAGTTCTTC. Its translation: CASSLLAAYNEQFF.

The gene calls are TRBV7-2 and TRBJ2-7; TRBD1 aligns across 8 bases. CDR3 length: 15 amino acids. The V segment lost 6 bases and the J segment 5 bases; nucleotides outside the gene matches: 12. From germline, CDR1 is SGHTA and CDR2 FQGNSA. DNA of the CDR3: TGTGCCAGCAGTCCGGAGACAGGGGAAGACCACGAGCAGTACTTC. This sequence encodes CASSPETGEDHEQYF.

The chain uses TRBV27 and TRBJ2-3; a weak D match, TRBD1 (7 bases). The CDR3 extends over 16 amino acids. Trimming cost V 5 bases and J 5 bases, with 20 bases left between them. Germline-derived CDR1 and CDR2 are MNHEY and SMNVEV (reference sequence). CDR3 sequence (DNA): TGTGCCAGCAGTCTACTTCCAGGAGGGGGCAGAGATACGCAGTATTTT. The encoded protein is CASSLLPGGGRDTQYF.

The chain links TRBV19 to TRBJ2-1; 8 nucleotides agree with TRBD1. J was trimmed by 3 bases and V by 6 bases; bases with no gene match: 4. The CDR3 is made up of 14 amino acids. The V gene's germline CDR1 is LNHDA and CDR2 SQIVND (reference sequence). The CDR3 loop reads CASSQTGVYNEQFF. CDR3 in DNA: TGTGCCAGTAGCCAGACAGGGGTCTACAATGAGCAGTTCTTC. The full variable domain, with the rest looked up from reference TRBV19 and TRBJ2-1, is DGGITQSPKYLFRKEGQNVTLSCEQNLNHDAMYWYRQDPGQGLRLIYYSQIVNDFQKGDIAEGYSVSREKKESFPLTVTSAQKNPTAFYLCASSQTGVYNEQFFGPGTRLTVL.

The genes are TRBV20-1 and TRBJ2-3, with D maybe TRBD1 (5 bases). V gave up 3 bases and J gave up 3 bases, with 10 bases separating them. Germline V CDR1 and CDR2: DFQATT, SNEGSKA (reference sequence). The CDR3 is 13 residues long. CDR3 residues: CSASPGCTDTQYF. CDR3 sequence (DNA): TGCAGTGCTAGTCCAGGGTGTACAGATACGCAGTATTTT.

V is TRBV4-1 and J is TRBJ2-5; 9 bases line up with TRBD2. The germline CDR1 and CDR2 sequences are MGHRA and YSYEKL. This CDR3 has 16 residues. V shed 3 bases and J 1 base; nucleotides not matched to a gene: 6. This CDR3 is CASSQPLAGAQETQYF. The CDR3 DNA is TGCGCCAGCAGCCAGCCACTAGCGGGCGCCCAAGAGACCCAGTACTTC.

The chain has TRBV4-1 and TRBJ2-3; TRBD2 agrees at 9 bases. The junction had 14 bases not matched to a gene; V was cut back by 4 bases and J by 6 bases. The germline V gene has CDR1 MGHRA and CDR2 YSYEKL. The CDR3 contains 17 residues. CDR3 nucleotide sequence: TGCGCCAGCAGCCCCGCCGCGGTAGCGGGAGCTTTGGATACGCAGTATTTT. Protein: CASSPAAVAGALDTQYF.

V is TRBV7-9 and J is TRBJ2-7, with 8 bases fitting TRBD2. CDR1 SEHNR and CDR2 FQNEAQ come from the germline V gene (reference sequence). The CDR3 consists of 18 residues. With V trimmed by 2 bases and J by 5 bases, 17 bases remained unmatched. The CDR3 loop reads CASSLIYMGGGRSDEQYF. In DNA, the CDR3 is TGTGCCAGCAGCTTAATCTATATGGGTGGCGGGAGGTCAGACGAGCAGTACTTC.

The chain carries TRBV6-5 and TRBJ2-5; TRBD2 might be the D (5 bases). Germline lookup yields CDR1 MNHEY and CDR2 SVGAGI. V was trimmed by 0 bases and J by 4 bases, leaving 12 bases between them. The CDR3 is 15 amino acids. The CDR3 region has the DNA TGTGCCAGCAGTTACTCGAGGACTTTGGGAGAGACCCAGTACTTC. Protein product: CASSYSRTLGETQYF.

The chain couples TRBV5-1 to TRBJ2-5; 9 nucleotides match TRBD2. Germline V lookup: CDR1 SGHRS, CDR2 YFSETQ. The CDR3 has 15 residues. With V trimmed by 1 base and J by 3 bases, 4 bases remained unmatched. The CDR3 loop is CASSLPSGNKETQYF. The CDR3 DNA is TGCGCCAGCAGCTTGCCTAGCGGGAATAAAGAGACCCAGTACTTC. Using reference TRBV5-1 and TRBJ2-5 for the parts outside the CDR3, the full variable domain is KAGVTQTPRYLIKTRGQQVTLSCSPISGHRSVSWYQQTPGQGLQFLFEYFSETQRNKGNFPGRFSGRQFSNSRSEMNVSTLELGDSALYLCASSLPSGNKETQYFGPGTRLLVL.

The chain is built from TRBV5-4 and TRBJ1-1, with TRBD1 as a possible D gene (5 bases). Trimming took 4 bases from V and 0 from J, leaving 10 bases between them. Germline CDR1 is SGHNT and CDR2 is YYREEE (reference sequence). The CDR3 is 14 residues long. For the CDR3, the DNA is TGTGCCAGCAGCCCCCCGACAGTGAACACTGAAGCTTTCTTT. Translated, it gives CASSPPTVNTEAFF.

The rearrangement joins TRBV12-3 or TRBV12-4 to TRBJ2-1, with 8 bases matching TRBD2. The CDR3 consists of 12 residues. The V segment lost 7 bases and the J segment 7 bases; nucleotides outside the gene matches: 3. The CDR3: CASKIAGNEQFF. In nucleotides, the CDR3 is TGTGCCAGCAAAATAGCGGGAAATGAGCAGTTCTTC.

The rearrangement joins TRBV2 to TRBJ2-7, with a tentative D call TRBD2 (5 bases). The germline V gene has CDR1 SNHLY and CDR2 FYNNEI. CDR3 length: 14 amino acids. Trimming took 6 bases from V and 4 from J, leaving 16 bases between them. The CDR3 sequence: CASRTNGVGYEQYF. CDR3 DNA: TGTGCCAGCAGGACAAACGGGGTGGGATACGAGCAGTACTTC.

The chain has TRBV5-1 and TRBJ1-2; D ambiguous. The CDR3 covers 15 residues. V was cut by 0 bases and J by 4 bases, with 13 bases left in between. Germline CDR1 and CDR2: SGHRS and YFSETQ. Here the CDR3 reads CASSLEAGFLYGYTF. The CDR3 DNA follows: TGCGCCAGCAGCTTGGAGGCGGGATTCCTCTATGGCTACACCTTC.

The rearrangement uses TRBV10-2 and TRBJ2-7, with 7 bases that match TRBD1. V dropped 7 bases and J dropped 1; count of bases not matched to a gene: 7. This CDR3 is 14 amino acids long. In germline, CDR1 is WSHSY, CDR2 SAAADI. The CDR3: CASIHATGSYEQYF. For the CDR3, the DNA is TGCGCCAGCATTCACGCGACAGGGTCCTACGAGCAGTACTTC.

This clone is a singleton in its sample. This rearrangement joins TRBV7-8 to TRBJ2-6; D uncertain. CDR1 is SGHVS, CDR2 FQNEAQ, per germline. V was cut by 1 base and J by 0 bases, with 13 bases left in between. This CDR3 is 18 amino acids long. CDR3: CASSLVPRMSSGANVLTF. The CDR3 nucleotides are TGTGCCAGCAGCTTAGTGCCCAGGATGAGCTCTGGGGCCAACGTCCTGACTTTC.

The chain uses TRBV10-3 and TRBJ2-7; D is perhaps TRBD1 (5 bases). Germline lookup yields CDR1 ENHRY and CDR2 SYGVKD. The CDR3 has 13 residues. Deletions cut 3 bases from V and 3 bases from J, with 9 bases between. CDR3 in DNA: TGTGCCATCAGTGACCCAGGGAACTACGAGCAGTACTTC. As protein: CAISDPGNYEQYF.

This chain uses TRBV11-2 with TRBJ2-2; 10 nucleotides line up with TRBD2. Germline V gene lookup returns CDR1 SGHAT and CDR2 FQNNGV. The V segment lost 1 base and the J segment 7 bases; nucleotides outside the gene matches: 6. The CDR3 totals 16 residues. CDR3 loop: CASSLVAGGFGGELFF. The CDR3 coding sequence is TGTGCCAGCAGCTTAGTAGCGGGAGGTTTTGGCGGGGAGCTGTTTTTT.

Only a few counts were recorded for this clone. The chain employs TRBV7-2 and TRBJ2-1; D is possibly TRBD2 (6 bases). The CDR3 extends over 15 amino acids. Trimming cost V 5 bases and J 5 bases, with 16 bases left between them. Germline CDR1 SGHTA, CDR2 FQGNSA. For the CDR3, the DNA is TGTGCCAGCAGCCCCTTTCGTAGCGGAGACAATGAGCAGTTCTTC. It encodes CASSPFRSGDNEQFF. Drawing the rest from reference TRBV7-2 and TRBJ2-1, the complete variable domain is GAGVSQSPSNKVTEKGKDVELRCDPISGHTALYWYRQSLGQGLEFLIYFQGNSAPDKSGLPSDRFSAERTGGSVSTLTIQRTQQEDSAVYLCASSPFRSGDNEQFFGPGTRLTVL.

CDR3 protein: CASSKQGNEQFF. CDR3 nucleotides: TGTGCCAGCAGTAAACAGGGGAATGAGCAGTTCTTC. V is TRBV2 and J is TRBJ2-1; TRBD1 matches at 7 bases. Germline lookup yields CDR1 SNHLY and CDR2 FYNNEI. J lost 7 bases, V lost 5 bases, and 2 bases had no gene match. The CDR3 is made up of 12 amino acids.